This T cell receptor beta chain was documented in a study of blood T cell repertoires in COVID-19. Sequenced by immunoSEQ multiplex PCR; TCRdb stores in-frame clones only, minus some. This sample carries roughly 220,000 clones, 70% to 90% of them seen once, and the ten largest clones take roughly 14%. The CDR3 has 14 residues. Per germline, CDR1 LNHDA and CDR2 SQIVND (reference sequence). The germline V and J ends were trimmed by 3 bases and 9 bases, with 17 bases remaining between them. The TCR originated in a woman in her fifties or sixties with acute COVID-19. Specimen: PBMCs or T cells enriched from blood (not recorded which). This rearrangement joins TRBV19 to TRBJ1-2, with a tentative D call TRBD1 (5 bases). Here the CDR3 DNA reads TGTGCCAGTAGTATCGGGGGAGCCTGGGAGAGCTACACCTTC. The encoded protein is CASSIGGAWESYTF.